Following are 13 T cell receptor beta chains from one sample sequenced in a study of OX40 agonist ivuxolimab in advanced cancers. Data came from immunoSEQ multiplex PCR; TCRdb stores just in-frame clones and leaves some out. The sample carries tens of thousands of clones, 75% to 90% recorded once. The input for sequencing was CD4+ or CD8+ T cells sorted from blood, taken in a trial of the OX40 agonist ivuxolimab. Receptors originate from an adult with an advanced solid tumor such as melanoma, head and neck, liver or kidney cancer.

This clone was counted once. This chain links TRBV7-9 with TRBJ2-5; 8 bases agree with TRBD1. Germline V gives CDR1 SEHNR, CDR2 FQNEAQ (reference sequence). V lost 8 bases to trimming and J lost 1 base; unmatched junction nucleotides: 6. CDR3 length equals 14 residues. CDR3 DNA sequence: TGTGCCAGCCGCCCAGGGGGCCCCCAAGAGACCCAGTACTTC. This sequence encodes CASRPGGPQETQYF. The full variable domain, with the rest looked up from reference TRBV7-9 and TRBJ2-5, is DTGVSQNPRHKITKRGQNVTFRCDPISEHNRLYWYRQTLGQGPEFLTYFQNEAQLEKSRLLSDRFSAERPKGSFSTLEIQRTEQGDSAMYLCASRPGGPQETQYFGPGTRLLVL.

The J gene is TRBJ2-7, the V gene TRBV18; perhaps D is TRBD1 or TRBD2 (6 bases each). In germline, CDR1 is KGHSH, CDR2 LQKENI. Trimming cost V 6 bases and J 1 base, with 16 bases left between them. This CDR3 has 15 amino acids. DNA of the CDR3: TGTGCCAGCTCCCTCGGGCAGGGGACTTCCTACGAGCAGTACTTC. Amino acids: CASSLGQGTSYEQYF.

The chain combines TRBV2 with TRBJ2-5; 8 nucleotides line up with TRBD2. The CDR3 consists of 12 residues. V gave up 8 bases and J gave up 4 bases; unmatched junction bases: 3. Germline CDR1 reads SNHLY; CDR2 reads FYNNEI. The CDR3 DNA reads TGTGCCAGCTCCGCGGGGGGAGAGACCCAGTACTTC. Translated: CASSAGGETQYF.

This clone was counted a few times. This chain connects TRBV2 to TRBJ2-5, with D possibly being TRBD1 (6 bases). The germline V gene encodes CDR1 SNHLY and CDR2 FYNNEI. Trimming removed 0 bases from V and 3 bases from J, with 11 bases in between. There are 15 residues in the CDR3. CDR3 loop: CASSEARTVEETQYF. The CDR3 nucleotides are TGTGCCAGCAGTGAAGCCCGGACAGTCGAAGAGACCCAGTACTTC.

The chain uses TRBV7-3 and TRBJ2-6; 8 nucleotides match TRBD1. Germline CDR1 is SGHTA and CDR2 is FQGTGA. This CDR3 is built from 18 residues. V was pared by 3 bases and J by 0 bases, with 7 bases of the junction left unmatched. The CDR3 DNA sequence: TGTGCCAGCAGCTTGTCACAGGGGGTGTCCTCTGGGGCCAACGTCCTGACTTTC. This sequence encodes CASSLSQGVSSGANVLTF.

This chain connects TRBV10-3 to TRBJ2-3; 7 bases map to TRBD2. The trim removed 2 bases at V and 1 base at J, leaving 6 bases unmatched. Germline CDR1 and CDR2: ENHRY and SYGVKD. The CDR3 is 16 residues long. The CDR3 coding sequence is TGTGCCATCAGTGAGGATTCGGGGGGTGGCACAGATACGCAGTATTTT. Translating gives CAISEDSGGGTDTQYF.

CDR3 sequence (DNA): TGTGCCAGCAGTGACCCTAGCGGTAAGAGCTCCTACAATGAGCAGTTCTTC. Amino acids: CASSDPSGKSSYNEQFF. The V call is TRBV2, the J call TRBJ2-1; 7 bases match TRBD2. Germline V CDR1 and CDR2: SNHLY, FYNNEI. V lost 3 bases and J lost 0; bases outside the gene matches: 8. The CDR3 consists of 17 residues.

This rearrangement joins TRBV30 to TRBJ2-1, with TRBD2 as a possible D gene (7 bases). Looked up from germline, CDR1 is GTSNPN and CDR2 is SVGIG (reference sequence). There are 15 residues in the CDR3. V lost 0 bases to trimming and J lost 0 bases, with 9 bases between them. As DNA, the CDR3 is TGTGCCTGGAGTGTAGGGGGGGTCTCCTACAATGAGCAGTTCTTC. This gives the protein CAWSVGGVSYNEQFF.

This chain joins TRBV27 and TRBJ1-1; no definite D call. CDR1 and CDR2 (germline): MNHEY, SMNVEV (reference sequence). Trimming removed 6 bases at V and 2 bases at J, with 19 bases between. This CDR3 spans 16 amino acids. CDR3 bases: TGTGCCAGCAGCCCGGCGGGAGATCTGACCAACACTGAAGCTTTCTTT. Protein sequence: CASSPAGDLTNTEAFF.

V is TRBV2 and J is TRBJ1-2; D is uncertain. The V gene's germline CDR1 is SNHLY and CDR2 FYNNEI. The V and J ends lost 7 bases and 0 bases respectively, with 12 bases between them. The CDR3 is made up of 14 amino acids. Written as DNA, the CDR3 is TGTGCCAGCACCACTGGCCCCTCTAACTATGGCTACACCTTC. Translating it yields CASTTGPSNYGYTF.

The chain is built from TRBV4-2 and TRBJ2-3; 10 bases fit TRBD1. Looked up from germline, CDR1 is LGHNA and CDR2 is YNFKEQ. V was pared by 0 bases and J by 9 bases, with 6 bases of the junction left unmatched. CDR3 length: 15 amino acids. This CDR3 is CASSQETGGGGTQYF. The CDR3 coding sequence is TGTGCCAGCAGCCAAGAGACAGGGGGCGGGGGGACGCAGTATTTT.

The CDR3 is CASQGLAGKQETQYF. CDR3 nucleotides: TGTGCCAGCCAGGGACTAGCGGGGAAACAAGAGACCCAGTACTTC. J is TRBJ2-5 and V is TRBV6-1; 13 bases are shared with TRBD2. CDR3 length: 15 residues. Germline V gene sequence: CDR1 MNHNS, CDR2 SASEGT. The V and J ends lost 8 bases and 2 bases, in that order; junction bases with no gene match: 5.

This chain links TRBV13 with TRBJ1-4, with TRBD1 as a possible D gene (6 bases). CDR1 and CDR2 from the germline V gene are PRHDT and FYEKMQ (reference sequence). V was trimmed by 2 bases and J by 8 bases, leaving 18 bases between them. The CDR3 extends over 16 amino acids. CDR3 in amino acids: CASSLKRGPAWEKLFF. CDR3 coding DNA: TGTGCCAGCAGCTTAAAACGGGGGCCCGCTTGGGAAAAACTGTTTTTT.